This T cell receptor beta chain was retrieved from a study of tissue T cells after allogeneic stem cell transplantation. Time point: mouse harvest day 14 after allogeneic transplant. Mouse grafts combined 10^7 T-cell-depleted bone marrow cells with 10^6 splenic CD5+ T cells. This clone has just a few counts. Its antigen remains unidentified. Gene names and germline refer to mouse. With the read ending 1 residue before the CDR3 end, the germline J gene is used to fill in that end. TCRdb's table, derived via immunoSEQ multiplex PCR, lists solely in-frame clones and lacks some. This table has several thousand clones, around 34% appearing once. General study results and limits: Anatomically similar tissues had similar TCR repertoires within each patient.

V lost 5 bases and J 4 bases, leaving 10 bases between the germline ends. The germline V gene has CDR1 NSHNY and CDR2 SYGAGN. The CDR3 is 12 residues long. The source is a female BALB/c mouse given C57BL/6 T cells with graft-versus-host disease after an allogeneic hematopoietic cell transplant. The source material was skin. The chain carries TRBV13-1 and TRBJ2-7; D is possibly TRBD1 (6 bases). The CDR3 bases that were read are TGTGCCAGCAGGTCGGGACATTATGAACAGTAC. Its protein product is CASRSGHYEQY. The whole CDR3 is CASRSGHYEQYF.